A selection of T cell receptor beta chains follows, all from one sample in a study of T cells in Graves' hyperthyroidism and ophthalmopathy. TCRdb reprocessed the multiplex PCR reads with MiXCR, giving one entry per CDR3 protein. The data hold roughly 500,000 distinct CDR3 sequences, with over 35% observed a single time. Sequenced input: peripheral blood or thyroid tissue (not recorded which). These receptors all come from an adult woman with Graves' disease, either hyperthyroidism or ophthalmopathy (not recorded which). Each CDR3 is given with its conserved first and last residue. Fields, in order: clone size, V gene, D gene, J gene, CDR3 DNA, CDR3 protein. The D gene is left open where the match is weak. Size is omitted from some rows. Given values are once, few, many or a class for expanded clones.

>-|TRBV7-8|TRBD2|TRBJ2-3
TGTGCCAGCAGCATCCCTAGCGGGGGGAGCACAGATACGCAGTATTTT
CASSIPSGGSTDTQYF
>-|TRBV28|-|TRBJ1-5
TGTGCCAGCAGTTTACCGGTTGGGGAAAATCAGCCCCAGCATTTT
CASSLPVGENQPQHF
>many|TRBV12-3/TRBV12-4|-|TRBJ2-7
TGTGCCAGCAGATCTTCCTACGAGCAGTACTTC
CASRSSYEQYF
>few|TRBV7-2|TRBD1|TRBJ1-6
TGTGCCAGCAGCTATTTAGACAGGGTTTCACCCCTCCACTTT
CASSYLDRVSPLHF
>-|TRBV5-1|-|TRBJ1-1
TGCGCCAGCAGCTTGGGGACGTTCGTGAACACTGAAGCTTTCTTT
CASSLGTFVNTEAFF
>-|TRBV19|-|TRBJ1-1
TGTGCCAGTACACAGCACATGAACACTGAAGCTTTCTTT
CASTQHMNTEAFF
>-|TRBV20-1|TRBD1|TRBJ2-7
TGCAGTGCTAGATCGCCAGGGGGGCAGTACTTC
CSARSPGGQYF
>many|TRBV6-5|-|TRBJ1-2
TGTGCCAGCAGCCAACCGGATAACTATGGCTACACCTTC
CASSQPDNYGYTF
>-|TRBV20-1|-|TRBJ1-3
TGCAGTGCTAGAGAAGGGGGAGTGAGAAACACCATATATTTT
CSAREGGVRNTIYF
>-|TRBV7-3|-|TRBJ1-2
TGCGCCAGCAGCCAAGAACGTGGGATCAACTATGGCTACACCTTC
CASSQERGINYGYTF
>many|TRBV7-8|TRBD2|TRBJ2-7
TGTGCCAGCAGCCGAACGACTAGCGGATACGAGCAGTACTTC
CASSRTTSGYEQYF
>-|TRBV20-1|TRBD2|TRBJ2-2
TGCAGTGCGGGCCGGGGGGCCGGGGAGCTGTTTTTT
CSAGRGAGELFF
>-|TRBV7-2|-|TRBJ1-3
TGTGCCAGCAGCACCCAGACAGGCTCAAGCTCTGGAAACACCATATATTTT
CASSTQTGSSSGNTIYF
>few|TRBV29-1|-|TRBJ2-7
TGCAGCTTATTAGGGGAATCCTACGAGCAGTACTTC
CSLLGESYEQYF
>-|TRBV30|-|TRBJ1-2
TGTGCCTGGAGTGTGGCGTGGGGCTACACCTTC
CAWSVAWGYTF
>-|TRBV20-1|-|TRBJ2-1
TGCAGTGCTATTCCGTCAGCATGGTCCAATGAGCAGTTCTTC
CSAIPSAWSNEQFF
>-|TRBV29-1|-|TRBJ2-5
TGCAGCGTTGAAAGGTGGGAACAAGAGACCCAGTACTTC
CSVERWEQETQYF
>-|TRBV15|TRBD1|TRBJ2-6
TGTGCCACGCGACCTAACGGACAGGCAAACGTCCTGACTTTC
CATRPNGQANVLTF
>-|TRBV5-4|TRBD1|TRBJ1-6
TGTGCCAGCACCTCCGGACAGGGTAATTCACCCCTCCACTTT
CASTSGQGNSPLHF
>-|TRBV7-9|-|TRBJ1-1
TGTGCCAGCAGCTTCCTCGTCGAGTTGGCTTTCTTT
CASSFLVELAFF
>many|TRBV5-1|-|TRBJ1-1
TGCGCCAGCACGGGGCCGGGAACGTCAGCTGAAGCTTTCTTT
CASTGPGTSAEAFF
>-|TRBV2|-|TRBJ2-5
TGTGCCAGCACCGGGATAACCCCACAAGGGACCCAGTACTTC
CASTGITPQGTQYF
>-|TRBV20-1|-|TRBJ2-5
TGCAGTGCTAGGATGTCGCTAGGCCAAGTGGAGACCCAGTACTTC
CSARMSLGQVETQYF
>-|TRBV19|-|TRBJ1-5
TGTGCCAGTAGTATAGTCATTTTGCAGGACAATCAGCCCCAGCATTTT
CASSIVILQDNQPQHF
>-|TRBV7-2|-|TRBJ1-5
TGTGCCAGCAGCGCCTCCGCCTATAGCAATCAGCCCCAGCATTTT
CASSASAYSNQPQHF
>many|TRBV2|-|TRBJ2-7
TGTGCCAGCAGTGCAAGCATCTTAAAGAGGGCGCGGGAGCAGTACTTC
CASSASILKRAREQYF
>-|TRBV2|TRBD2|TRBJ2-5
TGTGCCAGCAGTGCCCTAGCGGGGGGGCGTGAGACCCAGTACTTC
CASSALAGGRETQYF
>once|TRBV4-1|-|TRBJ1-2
TGCGCCAGCAGCCTACTAGGACAGTACTATGGCTACACCTTC
CASSLLGQYYGYTF
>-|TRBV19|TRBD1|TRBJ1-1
TGTGCCAGTACAACAGGGGCTCGAGCTTTCTTT
CASTTGARAFF
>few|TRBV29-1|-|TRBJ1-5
TGCAGCGTGCGGGGGTCGGGAGATAGCAATCAGCCCCAGCATTTT
CSVRGSGDSNQPQHF
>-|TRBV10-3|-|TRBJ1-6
TGTGCCATCAGTGAGGCTAAGGGACGCTTTCTTTCACCCCTCCACTTT
CAISEAKGRFLSPLHF
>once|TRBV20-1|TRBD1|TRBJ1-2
TGCAGTGCTAGCGAAGGACAGGAGAAAAACTATGGCTACACCTTC
CSASEGQEKNYGYTF
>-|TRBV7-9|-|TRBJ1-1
TGTGCCAGCAGCTCAACCTCGGGCCAAGAAGCTTTCTTT
CASSSTSGQEAFF
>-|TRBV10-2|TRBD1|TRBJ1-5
TGCGCCAGCGGACAGGGGCCGAGTCAGCCCCAGCATTTT
CASGQGPSQPQHF
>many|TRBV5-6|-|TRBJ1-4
TGTGCCAGCAGCATATACGGGCCCTCAGAAAAACTGTTTTTT
CASSIYGPSEKLFF
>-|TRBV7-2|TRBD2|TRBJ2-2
TGTGCCAGCAGCTTAGCACTAGCGAGGGCGAACACCGGGGAGCTGTTTTTT
CASSLALARANTGELFF
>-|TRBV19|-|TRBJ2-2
TGTGCCTGGAGTGCCGACAGGACAAACACCGGGGAGCTGTTTTTT
CAWSADRTNTGELFF
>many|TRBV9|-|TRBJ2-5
TGTGCCAGCAGCGTAGATACCCTCCAAGAGACCCAGTACTTC
CASSVDTLQETQYF
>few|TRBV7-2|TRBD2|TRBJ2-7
TGTGCCAGCAGCCTTCTTAGCGGGAGGGCCGGGGAGCAGTACTTC
CASSLLSGRAGEQYF
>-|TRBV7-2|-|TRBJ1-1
TGTGCCAGCAGCTTAAGGGGCTTTGGTGTGAACACTGAAGCTTTCTTT
CASSLRGFGVNTEAFF
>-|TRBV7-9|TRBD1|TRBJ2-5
TGTGCCAGCAGCCCACCGGGACAGCTACAAGAGACCCAGTACTTC
CASSPPGQLQETQYF
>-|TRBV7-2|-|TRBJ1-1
TGTGCCAGCAGCCTAAAATTGGCTAACACTGAAGCTTTCTTT
CASSLKLANTEAFF